This T cell receptor (beta chain) stems from a study of blood T cell repertoires in COVID-19. Study background: T cells, B-cell-depleted T cells, or PBMCs supplied cDNA or gDNA.

Clones were sequenced by immunoSEQ multiplex PCR, and TCRdb holds only the in-frame ones, with some missing. This sample carries about 410,000 clones, roughly 90% of them seen once, and the ten largest clones take under 2%. The material sequenced was peripheral blood. This receptor was obtained from a woman in her forties with COVID-19, enrolled during active disease.

This chain's CDR3 is CASSFPVAGSYEQYF. As DNA, the CDR3 is TGTGCCAGCAGCTTCCCCGTAGCGGGTTCCTACGAGCAGTACTTC. This sequence joins TRBV7-2 and TRBJ2-7, with 7 bases identical to TRBD2. This CDR3 is 15 amino acids long. CDR1 is SGHTA and CDR2 is FQGNSA in the germline V gene. V lost 3 bases, J lost 1 base, and 6 bases stayed unmatched.